This entry lists 13 T cell receptor beta chains sequenced from one sample in a study of control samples from healthy donors and cancer patients (dated by TCRdb to about 2020). Library method: the immunoSEQ multiplex PCR assay. TCRdb holds this immuneACCESS table with in-frame rearrangements only. Some clones are missing; in checked studies, unresolved V genes explain under half, and the rest has no known cause. Counted in this sample were 100,000 to 150,000 clones; around 92% of them appeared once. The ten largest make up 0.55% to 0.6% of the sample. Sequenced material: PBMCs. The receptors originated from a man older than 75 with head and neck cancer.

The CDR3 DNA follows: TGCGCCAGCAGCTTGGCGGGACAGGGCACAAGGAACTATGGCTACACCTTC. Protein product: CASSLAGQGTRNYGYTF. The chain carries TRBV5-1 and TRBJ1-2; 9 nucleotides match TRBD1. The germline V gene has CDR1 SGHRS and CDR2 YFSETQ. The V gene end was trimmed by 0 bases and the J gene end by 2 bases; junction bases not matched to a gene: 8. This CDR3 has 17 amino acids.

The V gene is TRBV15, the J gene TRBJ2-1; 8 bases agree with TRBD2. After removal of 2 bases from V and 5 bases from J, the junction contained 2 bases not matched to a gene. This CDR3 has 14 residues. Per germline, CDR1 LNHNV and CDR2 YYDKDF (reference sequence). CDR3 DNA: TGTGCCACCAGCAGATCTAGCGGGCACAATGAGCAGTTCTTC. Protein: CATSRSSGHNEQFF.

V and J are TRBV5-1 and TRBJ1-2, with 10 positions matching TRBD1. V lost 4 bases to trimming and J lost 7 bases; unmatched junction nucleotides: 10. CDR1 and CDR2 from the germline V gene are SGHRS and YFSETQ. This CDR3 has 15 amino acids. CDR3 loop: CASSAKTGGGGGYTF. Here the CDR3 DNA reads TGCGCCAGCAGCGCCAAGACAGGGGGCGGCGGTGGCTACACCTTC.

The chain carries TRBV9 and TRBJ1-4; D remains ambiguous. The CDR3 extends over 14 amino acids. The V gene's germline CDR1 is SGDLS and CDR2 YYNGEE. The germline V and J ends were trimmed by 1 base and 6 bases, with 10 bases remaining between them. The CDR3 region has the DNA TGTGCCAGCAGCGTATTGGAGAAGGATGAAAAACTGTTTTTT. Residues: CASSVLEKDEKLFF.

The rearrangement uses TRBV6-2 or TRBV6-3 and TRBJ2-7, with D perhaps matching TRBD1 (6 bases). The ends were cut back, 0 bases at V and 2 bases at J, with 14 bases in the middle. This CDR3 spans 16 amino acids. Germline-derived CDR1 and CDR2 are MNHEY and SVGEGT. The CDR3 reads CASSYSRGTPAYEQYF. For the CDR3, the DNA is TGTGCCAGCAGTTACTCGAGGGGGACACCCGCCTACGAGCAGTACTTC.

The chain uses TRBV6-2 or TRBV6-3 and TRBJ2-4; D is unresolved. Germline values: CDR1 MNHEY, CDR2 SVGEGT. The CDR3 loop spans 17 amino acids. V dropped 4 bases and J dropped 0 bases, with 16 bases sitting between them. CDR3 in amino acids: CASSSSAFSLAKNIQYF. In DNA form, the CDR3 reads TGTGCCAGCAGTTCTAGTGCGTTCAGCCTAGCCAAAAACATTCAGTACTTC.

The CDR3 DNA reads TGTGCCAGCACAAACCCTTCCGTTGGGGCAGGGGGCGATCTAGGCTACACCTTC. Amino acid sequence: CASTNPSVGAGGDLGYTF. The V and J genes are TRBV7-2 and TRBJ1-2; 8 positions match TRBD1. With V trimmed by 7 bases and J by 8 bases, 24 bases remained unmatched. This CDR3 has 18 residues. CDR1 is SGHTA and CDR2 is FQGNSA in the germline V gene. The full variable domain, with the rest looked up from reference TRBV7-2 and TRBJ1-2, is GAGVSQSPSNKVTEKGKDVELRCDPISGHTALYWYRQSLGQGLEFLIYFQGNSAPDKSGLPSDRFSAERTGGSVSTLTIQRTQQEDSAVYLCASTNPSVGAGGDLGYTFGSGTRLTVV.

J is TRBJ2-1 and V is TRBV14, with TRBD2 matching 10 bases. CDR1 SGHDN and CDR2 FVKESK come from the germline V gene. The CDR3 is made up of 18 amino acids. After removal of 3 bases from V and 13 bases from J, the junction contained 21 bases not matched to a gene. The CDR3 region has the DNA TGTGCCAGCAGCCACCTGCGGAGCGGGGGGGCTTCATCCTCGGCCCAGTTCTTC. It translates to CASSHLRSGGASSSAQFF.

The genes are TRBV7-6 and TRBJ1-1; D is undetermined. Germline values: CDR1 SGHVS, CDR2 FNYEAQ. V was trimmed by 5 bases and J by 1 base, leaving 17 bases between them. This CDR3 has 16 amino acids. CDR3 nucleotides: TGTGCCAGCAGCCCCGCGGCGAGGCAGCCGAACACTGAAGCTTTCTTT. Its translation: CASSPAARQPNTEAFF.

The CDR3 nucleotides read TGTGCCAGCAGAGACAGAACAACTAATGAAAAACTGTTTTTT. This codes for CASRDRTTNEKLFF. The genes are TRBV2 and TRBJ1-4; D possibly corresponds to TRBD1 (5 bases). Germline assignment: CDR1 SNHLY and CDR2 FYNNEI. V lost 6 bases and J 0 bases, leaving 8 bases between the germline ends. CDR3 length: 14 amino acids. The full variable domain, rest sourced from reference TRBV2 and TRBJ1-4, is EPEVTQTPSHQVTQMGQEVILRCVPISNHLYFYWYRQILGQKVEFLVSFYNNEISEKSEIFDDQFSVERPDGSNFTLKIRSTKLEDSAMYFCASRDRTTNEKLFFGSGTQLSVL.

This chain joins TRBV4-2 and TRBJ2-7, with TRBD2 matching over 12 bases. Germline CDR1 reads LGHNA; CDR2 reads YNFKEQ. Trimming removed 0 bases from V and 0 bases from J; junction bases left unmatched: 9. The CDR3 is 19 amino acids. The CDR3 sequence: CASSQDQTSGGPPSYEQYF. CDR3 nucleotide sequence: TGTGCCAGCAGCCAAGATCAGACTAGCGGGGGCCCCCCCTCCTACGAGCAGTACTTC.

The rearrangement joins TRBV27 to TRBJ2-7; 10 bases align to TRBD2. V gave up 3 bases and J gave up 0 bases; unmatched junction bases: 11. This CDR3 contains 18 residues. The germline V gene encodes CDR1 MNHEY and CDR2 SMNVEV (reference sequence). The chain's CDR3 is CASSLTLLAGVASYEQYF. Here the CDR3 DNA reads TGTGCCAGCAGTTTGACCCTCCTAGCGGGAGTGGCCTCCTACGAGCAGTACTTC.

V usage is TRBV5-1 and J usage is TRBJ1-5; tentative D call: TRBD1 (5 bases). The germline gives CDR1 SGHRS, CDR2 YFSETQ. This CDR3 is built from 14 residues. Trimming took 4 bases from V and 5 from J, leaving 13 bases between them. The CDR3 nucleotides are TGCGCCAGCAGCCCAGGGACCGAGGATCAGCCCCAGCATTTT. Its translation is CASSPGTEDQPQHF.